The present T cell receptor beta chain was sequenced within a study of regulatory T cells in long-lasting Graves disease. The study's findings and limits: Persistent Graves' cases showed lower TCR diversity than newly diagnosed cases. Accuracy may have suffered from the small sample size.

Regarding time point: persistent/refractory GD, antithyroid drugs over 5 years with positive TRAb. Preparation of the TCR library used RNA extracted from PBMCs. CDR3-region Arm-PCR and iRepertoire HTBI primers produced the TCR beta libraries. TCRdb reanalysed the multiplex PCR reads using MiXCR and keeps one entry per CDR3 protein. This table holds almost 350,000 distinct CDR3 sequences, 15% to 20% found once. CDR1 is KGHDR and CDR2 is SFDVKD in the germline V gene. The CDR3 consists of 13 residues. V was shortened by 2 bases and J by 7 bases, with 10 bases between the two germline ends. Many counts were recorded for this clonotype. Antigen: not known.

This TCR derives from a female donor with Graves disease. The sample was peripheral blood mononuclear cells (PBMCs), taken when the disease was refractory, from a patient treated with antithyroid drugs. The V and J genes are TRBV24-1 and TRBJ1-2; no firm D call. CDR3 amino acids: CATSDSAVGGYTF. In DNA, the CDR3 is TGTGCCACCAGTGATTCCGCTGTGGGTGGCTACACCTTC.